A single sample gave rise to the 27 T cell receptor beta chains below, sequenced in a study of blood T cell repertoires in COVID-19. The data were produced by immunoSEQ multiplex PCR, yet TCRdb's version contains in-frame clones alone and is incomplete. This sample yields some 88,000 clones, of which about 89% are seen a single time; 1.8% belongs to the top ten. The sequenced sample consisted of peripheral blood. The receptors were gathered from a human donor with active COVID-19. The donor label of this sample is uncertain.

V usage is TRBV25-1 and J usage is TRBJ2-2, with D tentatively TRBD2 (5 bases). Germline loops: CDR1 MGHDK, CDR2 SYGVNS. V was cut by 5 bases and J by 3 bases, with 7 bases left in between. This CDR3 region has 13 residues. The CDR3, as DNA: TGTGCCAGCAGTTCCGGGGACACCGGGGAGCTGTTTTTT. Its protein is CASSSGDTGELFF. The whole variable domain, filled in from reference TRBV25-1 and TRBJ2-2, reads EADIYQTPRYLVIGTGKKITLECSQTMGHDKMYWYQQDPGMELHLIHYSYGVNSTEKGDLSSESTVSRIRTEHFPLTLESARPSHTSQYLCASSSGDTGELFFGEGSRLTVL.

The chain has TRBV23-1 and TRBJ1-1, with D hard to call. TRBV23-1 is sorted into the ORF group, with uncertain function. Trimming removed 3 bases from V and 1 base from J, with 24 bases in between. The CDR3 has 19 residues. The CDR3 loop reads CASSHLDLNPTNKNTEAFF. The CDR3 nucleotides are TGCGCCAGCAGTCACCTAGATCTTAACCCAACAAATAAGAACACTGAAGCTTTCTTT.

The CDR3 sequence is CASSLNRGNEAFF. The CDR3, as DNA: TGTGCCAGCAGCTTAAACAGGGGGAATGAAGCTTTCTTT. V is TRBV7-2 and J is TRBJ1-1; TRBD1 agrees at 8 bases. The CDR3 runs to 13 residues. Germline-derived CDR1 and CDR2 are SGHTA and FQGNSA. J was trimmed by 7 bases and V by 2 bases; bases with no gene match: 3.

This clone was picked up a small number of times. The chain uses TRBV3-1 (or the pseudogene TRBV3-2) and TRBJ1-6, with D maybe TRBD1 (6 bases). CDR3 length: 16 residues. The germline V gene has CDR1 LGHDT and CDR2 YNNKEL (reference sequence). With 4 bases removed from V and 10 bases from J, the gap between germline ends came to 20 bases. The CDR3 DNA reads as TGTGCCAGCAGCCCAACCTCGGGGGGGCGCGAGTCACCCCTCCACTTT. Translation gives CASSPTSGGRESPLHF.

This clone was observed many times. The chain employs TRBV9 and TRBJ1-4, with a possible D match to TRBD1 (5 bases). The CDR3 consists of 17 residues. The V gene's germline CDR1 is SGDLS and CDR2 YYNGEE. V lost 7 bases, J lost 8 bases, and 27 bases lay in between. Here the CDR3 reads CASSQPPLGEGREKLFF. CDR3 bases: TGTGCCAGCTCCCAACCCCCCCTAGGGGAGGGTCGGGAAAAACTGTTTTTT.

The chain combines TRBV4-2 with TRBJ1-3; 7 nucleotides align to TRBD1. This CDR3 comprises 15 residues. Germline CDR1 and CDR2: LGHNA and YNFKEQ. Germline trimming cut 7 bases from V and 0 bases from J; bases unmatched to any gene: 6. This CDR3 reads CASTRGTDSGNTIYF. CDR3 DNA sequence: TGTGCCAGCACCCGGGGGACAGACTCTGGAAACACCATATATTTT.

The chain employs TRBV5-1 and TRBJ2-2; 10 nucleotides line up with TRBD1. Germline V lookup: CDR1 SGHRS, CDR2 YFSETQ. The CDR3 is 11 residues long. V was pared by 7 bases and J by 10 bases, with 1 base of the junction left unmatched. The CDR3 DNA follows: TGCGCCAGCGGGACAGGGGAGGAGCTGTTTTTT. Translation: CASGTGEELFF.

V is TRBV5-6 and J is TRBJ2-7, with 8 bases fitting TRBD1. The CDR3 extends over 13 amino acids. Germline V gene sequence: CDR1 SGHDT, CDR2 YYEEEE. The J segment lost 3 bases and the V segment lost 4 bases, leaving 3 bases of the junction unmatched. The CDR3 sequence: CASSRGQVYEQYF. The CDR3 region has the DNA TGTGCCAGCAGCCGGGGACAGGTCTACGAGCAGTACTTC.

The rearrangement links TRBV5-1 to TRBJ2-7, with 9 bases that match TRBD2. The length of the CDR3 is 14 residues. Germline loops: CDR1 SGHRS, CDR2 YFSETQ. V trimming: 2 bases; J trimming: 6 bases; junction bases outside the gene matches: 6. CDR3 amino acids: CASSLGTSLSEQYF. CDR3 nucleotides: TGCGCCAGCAGCTTAGGGACTAGCCTCTCCGAGCAGTACTTC.

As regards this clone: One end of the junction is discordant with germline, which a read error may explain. The CDR3 bases are TGTGCCAGCAGTAAAATCGGACAGGAGGGGTCGATGTTT. Protein: CASSKIGQEGSMF. The rearrangement links TRBV12-3 or TRBV12-4 to TRBJ1-1, with 7 positions matching TRBD1. CDR3 length equals 13 residues.

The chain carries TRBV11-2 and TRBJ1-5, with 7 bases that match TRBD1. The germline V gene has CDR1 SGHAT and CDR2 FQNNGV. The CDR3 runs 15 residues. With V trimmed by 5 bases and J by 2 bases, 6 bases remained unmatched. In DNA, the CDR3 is TGTGCCAGCAGCGTAGGGACAGTAGGCAATCAGCCCCAGCATTTT. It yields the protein CASSVGTVGNQPQHF.

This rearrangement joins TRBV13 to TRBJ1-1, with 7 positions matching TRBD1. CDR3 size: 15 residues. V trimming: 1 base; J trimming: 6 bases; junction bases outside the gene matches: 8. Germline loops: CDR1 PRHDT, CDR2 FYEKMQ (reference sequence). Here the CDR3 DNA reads TGTGCCAGCAGCTTAGTCGGCGACAGGGACGCTGAAGCTTTCTTT. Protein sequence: CASSLVGDRDAEAFF.

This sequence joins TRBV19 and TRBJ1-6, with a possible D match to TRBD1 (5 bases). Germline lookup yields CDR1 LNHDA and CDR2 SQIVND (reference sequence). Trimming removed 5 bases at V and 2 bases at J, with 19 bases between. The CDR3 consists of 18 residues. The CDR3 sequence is CASSPARLTDTYNSPLHF. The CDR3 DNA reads TGTGCCAGTAGTCCCGCAAGGCTGACGGACACCTATAATTCACCCCTCCACTTT. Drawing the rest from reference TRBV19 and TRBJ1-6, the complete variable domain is DGGITQSPKYLFRKEGQNVTLSCEQNLNHDAMYWYRQDPGQGLRLIYYSQIVNDFQKGDIAEGYSVSREKKESFPLTVTSAQKNPTAFYLCASSPARLTDTYNSPLHFGNGTRLTVT.

Written as DNA, the CDR3 is TGCGCCAGCAGCGAGCGGGGGGGATACAATGAGCAGTTCTTC. Translating it yields CASSERGGYNEQFF. The chain employs TRBV5-1 and TRBJ2-1, with TRBD2 identical over 10 bases. CDR1 is SGHRS, CDR2 YFSETQ, per germline. Losses at the gene ends were 4 bases for V and 4 bases for J; bases not matched to a gene: 2. CDR3 size: 14 residues.

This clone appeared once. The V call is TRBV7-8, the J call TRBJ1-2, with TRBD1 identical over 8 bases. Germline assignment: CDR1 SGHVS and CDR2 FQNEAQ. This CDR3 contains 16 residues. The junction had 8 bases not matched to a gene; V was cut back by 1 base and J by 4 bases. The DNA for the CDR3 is TGTGCCAGCAGCTTAGGGAGTACAGGGGGTATCTATGGCTACACCTTC. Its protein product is CASSLGSTGGIYGYTF.

In DNA, the CDR3 is TGTGCCAGCAGCTTATGGCTGGGACAGGGTCACAATGAGCAGTTCTTC. Translation: CASSLWLGQGHNEQFF. V gene TRBV7-9 combines with J gene TRBJ2-1; 9 bases are shared with TRBD1. CDR3 size: 16 residues. V gave up 2 bases and J gave up 5 bases; unmatched junction bases: 7. CDR1 SEHNR and CDR2 FQNEAQ come from the germline V gene (reference sequence).

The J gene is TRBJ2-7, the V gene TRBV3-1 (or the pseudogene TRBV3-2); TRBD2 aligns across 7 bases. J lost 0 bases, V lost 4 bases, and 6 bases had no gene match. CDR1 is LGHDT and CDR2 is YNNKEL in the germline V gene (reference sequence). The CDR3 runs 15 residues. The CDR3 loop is CASSRRQRGSYEQYF. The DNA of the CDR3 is TGTGCCAGCAGCCGAAGACAGCGGGGCTCCTACGAGCAGTACTTC.

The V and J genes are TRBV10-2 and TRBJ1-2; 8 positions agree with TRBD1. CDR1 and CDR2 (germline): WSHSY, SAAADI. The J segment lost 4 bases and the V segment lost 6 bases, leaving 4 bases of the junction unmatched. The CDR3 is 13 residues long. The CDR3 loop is CASRAGGGYGYTF. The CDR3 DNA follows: TGCGCCAGCAGGGCAGGGGGCGGCTATGGCTACACCTTC.

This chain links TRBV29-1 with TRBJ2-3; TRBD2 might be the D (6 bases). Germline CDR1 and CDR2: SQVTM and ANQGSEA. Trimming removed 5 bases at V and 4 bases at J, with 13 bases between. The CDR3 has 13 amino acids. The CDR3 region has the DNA TGCAGCGTTTCTCGGGGAGGTGCAGATACGCAGTATTTT. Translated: CSVSRGGADTQYF.

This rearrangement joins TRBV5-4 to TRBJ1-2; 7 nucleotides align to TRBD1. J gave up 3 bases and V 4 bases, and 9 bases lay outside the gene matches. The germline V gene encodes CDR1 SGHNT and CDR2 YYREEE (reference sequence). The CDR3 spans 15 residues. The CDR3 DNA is TGTGCCAGCAGCAGGCGGACAGGTTCTTACTATGGCTACACCTTC. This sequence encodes CASSRRTGSYYGYTF.

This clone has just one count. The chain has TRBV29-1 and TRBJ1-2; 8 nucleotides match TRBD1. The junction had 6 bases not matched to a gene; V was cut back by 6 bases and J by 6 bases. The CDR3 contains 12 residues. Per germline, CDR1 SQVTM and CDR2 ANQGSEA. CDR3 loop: CSVGTGVDGYTF. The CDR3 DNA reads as TGCAGCGTCGGGACAGGCGTTGATGGCTACACCTTC.

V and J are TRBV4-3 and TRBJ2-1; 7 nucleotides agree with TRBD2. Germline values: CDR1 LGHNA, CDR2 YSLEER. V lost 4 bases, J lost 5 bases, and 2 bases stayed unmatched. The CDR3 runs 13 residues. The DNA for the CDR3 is TGCGCCAGCAGCCGGGCGGGGGACAATGAGCAGTTCTTC. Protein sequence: CASSRAGDNEQFF.

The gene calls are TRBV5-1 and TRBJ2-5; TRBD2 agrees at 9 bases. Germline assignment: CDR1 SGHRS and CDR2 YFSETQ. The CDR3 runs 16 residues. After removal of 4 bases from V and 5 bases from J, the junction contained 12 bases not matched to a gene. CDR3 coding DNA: TGCGCCAGCAGCCCTCGGGGCGGGGGGGCCTTCGAGACCCAGTACTTC. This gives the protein CASSPRGGGAFETQYF.

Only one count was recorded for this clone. The CDR3 region is CASSQDDGGAIYEQYF. The CDR3 coding sequence is TGCGCCAGCAGCCAAGACGACGGGGGGGCGATTTACGAGCAGTACTTC. The genes are TRBV4-1 and TRBJ2-7, with 8 bases that match TRBD2. CDR3 length equals 16 residues. The germline V gene encodes CDR1 MGHRA and CDR2 YSYEKL. The V and J ends lost 0 bases and 4 bases, in that order; junction bases with no gene match: 8.

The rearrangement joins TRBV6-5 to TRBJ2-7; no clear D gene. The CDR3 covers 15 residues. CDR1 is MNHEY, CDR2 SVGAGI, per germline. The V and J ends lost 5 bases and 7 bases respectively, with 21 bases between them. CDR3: CASSPMSHSPREQYF. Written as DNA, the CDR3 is TGTGCCAGCAGTCCCATGTCCCATTCTCCGAGGGAGCAGTACTTC.

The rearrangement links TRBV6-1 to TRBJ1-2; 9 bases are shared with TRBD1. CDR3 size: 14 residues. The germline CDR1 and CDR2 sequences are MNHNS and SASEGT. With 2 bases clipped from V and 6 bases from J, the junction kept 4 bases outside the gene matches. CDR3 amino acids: CASSEWGQGHGYTF. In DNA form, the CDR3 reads TGTGCCAGCAGTGAATGGGGACAGGGCCATGGCTACACCTTC.

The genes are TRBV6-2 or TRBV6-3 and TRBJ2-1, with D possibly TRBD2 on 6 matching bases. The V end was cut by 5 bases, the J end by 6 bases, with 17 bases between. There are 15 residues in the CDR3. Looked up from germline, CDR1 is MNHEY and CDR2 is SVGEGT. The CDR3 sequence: CASSLKLAGLNEQFF. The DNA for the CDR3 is TGTGCCAGCAGTCTCAAGCTGGCGGGGCTCAATGAGCAGTTCTTC.